The 5 T cell receptor beta chains listed next were all sequenced from one sample in a study of CD8 T cells in ankylosing spondylitis. Study-level results: In ankylosing spondylitis blood, a motif of roughly eight highly homologous TCR beta variants appeared characteristic.

What these receptors recognize is not known. MiXCR, applied by TCRdb to the 5' RACE reads, yields one record per CDR3 protein. This table has approximately 540,000 distinct CDR3 sequences, 10% to 15% appearing once. Material: blood, either unsorted or a sorted T cell fraction (not recorded which). The receptors come from a male donor with ankylosing spondylitis.

This clonotype was seen a handful of times. This chain links TRBV19 with TRBJ2-5; TRBD1 matches 11 bases. CDR1 is LNHDA and CDR2 is SQIVND in the germline V gene (reference sequence). Trimming cost V 4 bases and J 4 bases; bases outside gene matches: 5. This CDR3 spans 15 amino acids. The CDR3 sequence is CASSTGTGGSETQYF. CDR3 sequence (DNA): TGTGCCAGTAGTACCGGGACAGGGGGATCAGAGACCCAGTACTTC.

The chain links TRBV2 to TRBJ2-1, with 12 bases lining up with TRBD2. Germline CDR1 reads SNHLY; CDR2 reads FYNNEI. V lost 7 bases, J lost 6 bases, and 7 bases stayed unmatched. This CDR3 comprises 15 residues. The CDR3 region is CASIRLAGVSNEQFF. The DNA of the CDR3 is TGTGCCAGCATCCGACTAGCGGGAGTGAGCAATGAGCAGTTCTTC.

The rearrangement links TRBV6-2 or TRBV6-3 to TRBJ2-5; D gene unclear. V shed 6 bases and J shed 4 bases, with 9 bases lying between them. The CDR3 runs 12 residues. In germline, CDR1 is MNHEY, CDR2 SVGEGT. This CDR3 is CASSPGTETQYF. The CDR3 DNA reads TGTGCCAGCAGCCCTGGAACAGAGACCCAGTACTTC.

This clonotype was observed a handful of times. The chain couples TRBV27 to TRBJ2-5; D unresolved. The V gene's germline CDR1 is MNHEY and CDR2 SMNVEV (reference sequence). Trimming took off 1 base at V and 2 bases at J, with 14 bases between the two ends. The CDR3 consists of 16 residues. Written as DNA, the CDR3 is TGTGCCAGCAGTTTATACCCCCTGGGTAGACAAGAGACCCAGTACTTC. Translation: CASSLYPLGRQETQYF.

The V and J genes are TRBV20-1 and TRBJ2-4, with 10 bases aligning to TRBD2. Germline V CDR1 and CDR2: DFQATT, SNEGSKA (reference sequence). The CDR3 covers 23 residues. V trimming: 3 bases; J trimming: 1 base; junction bases outside the gene matches: 27. The CDR3 here is CSARDPGLAALVDFGQAKNIQYF. The DNA of the CDR3 is TGCAGTGCTAGGGACCCTGGACTAGCGGCCCTGGTGGATTTTGGGCAGGCCAAAAACATTCAGTACTTC.